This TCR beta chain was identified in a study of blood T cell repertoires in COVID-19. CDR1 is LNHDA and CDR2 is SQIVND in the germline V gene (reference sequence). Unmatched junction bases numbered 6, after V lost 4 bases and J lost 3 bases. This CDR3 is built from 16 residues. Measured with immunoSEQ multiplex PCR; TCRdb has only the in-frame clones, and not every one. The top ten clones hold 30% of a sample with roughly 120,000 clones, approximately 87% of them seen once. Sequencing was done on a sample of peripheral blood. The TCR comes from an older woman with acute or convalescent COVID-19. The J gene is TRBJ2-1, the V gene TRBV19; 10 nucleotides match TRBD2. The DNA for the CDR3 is TGTGCCAGTAGTAGTATCTCTAGCGGGGGCTACAATGAGCAGTTCTTC. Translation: CASSSISSGGYNEQFF.